These T cell receptor beta chains were read from a single sample in a study of response to subunit inactivated influenza vaccine. TCRdb re-derived calls from the RT-PCR reads in MiXCR, one entry per CDR3 protein. The repertoire has about 500,000 distinct CDR3 sequences, approximately 7.7% of them found once; the top ten carry around 12%. The specimen comprised PBMCs from blood, sampled approximately 25 months after vaccination. The receptors stem from a man in his fifties or sixties who received an inactivated influenza vaccine. Each CDR3 is given with its conserved first and last residue. Fields, in order: V gene, D gene, clone size, J gene, CDR3 length, CDR3 DNA, CDR3 protein. The D gene is left open where the match is weak. Not all rows give a size; the values are once, few, many and, for expanded clones, a class.

TRBV10-3	.	few	TRBJ2-5	12	TGTGCCACCAAAGGCGCGGGAGAGACCCAGTACTTC	CATKGAGETQYF
TRBV6-5	.	many	TRBJ1-1	13	TGTGCCAGCAGTTACTCGTGGGGGACTGAAGCTTTCTTT	CASSYSWGTEAFF
TRBV28	.	.	TRBJ2-7	12	TGTGCCAGCAGGACCCACTCCTACGAGCAGTACTTC	CASRTHSYEQYF
TRBV29-1	.	.	TRBJ1-2	13	TGCAGCGTAGGTCAGACAAGGAGTCAGGGCTACACCTTC	CSVGQTRSQGYTF
TRBV5-4	TRBD2	once	TRBJ2-3	15	TGTGCCAGCAGCCTGACGGGACTAGCGACAGATACGCAGTATTTT	CASSLTGLATDTQYF
TRBV11-2	.	few	TRBJ1-4	14	TGTGCCAGCGGAGTAGGGAGCGGATATGAAAAACTGTTTTTT	CASGVGSGYEKLFF
TRBV7-2	TRBD2	many	TRBJ2-3	15	TGTGCCAGCAGCTTAATTTGGACTAGCCTAGATACGCAGTATTTT	CASSLIWTSLDTQYF
TRBV7-9	.	many	TRBJ2-2	15	TGTGCCAGCAGCTTTGCGACAGGCCAGGTCGGGGAGCTGTTTTTT	CASSFATGQVGELFF
TRBV27	.	few	TRBJ2-7	15	TGTGCCAGCAGTTTATCGTCAGGGTTGGGCTACGAGCAGTACTTC	CASSLSSGLGYEQYF
TRBV30	.	many	TRBJ2-1	12	TGTGCCTGGAGAGGCTTTGTTAATGAGCAGTTCTTC	CAWRGFVNEQFF
TRBV4-3	TRBD1	few	TRBJ2-3	15	TGCGCCAGCAGCGACCGGGACAGGAGCACAGATACGCAGTATTTT	CASSDRDRSTDTQYF
TRBV12-3/TRBV12-4	.	.	TRBJ2-2	15	TGTGCCAGCAGTTTACCCCGGGGGCGCACCGGGGAGCTGTTTTTT	CASSLPRGRTGELFF
TRBV5-1	.	few	TRBJ1-6	14	TGCGCCAGCAGCGTAGGGGACCGAAATTCACCCCTCCACTTT	CASSVGDRNSPLHF
TRBV12-3/TRBV12-4	TRBD1	few	TRBJ2-5	14	TGTGCCAGCAGTACAACAGGGGTGGGAGAGACCCAGTACTTC	CASSTTGVGETQYF
TRBV7-2	.	many	TRBJ1-2	14	TGTGCCAGCAGCTTAGAGTCACAGAACTATGGCTACACCTTC	CASSLESQNYGYTF
TRBV9	.	many	TRBJ1-3	15	TGTGCCAGCAGCGTAGCTACGAAGGGTGGAAACACCATATATTTT	CASSVATKGGNTIYF
TRBV28	.	many	TRBJ2-5	17	TGTGCCAGCAGTTTAGTAGCCGGAGGACCGATCCAAGAGACCCAGTACTTC	CASSLVAGGPIQETQYF
TRBV7-3	TRBD2	few	TRBJ2-1	18	TGTGCCAGCAGCTTAACGAGGGGAGCGGGGCCTTCCTACAATGAGCAGTTCTTC	CASSLTRGAGPSYNEQFF
TRBV12-3/TRBV12-4	.	few	TRBJ1-1	14	TGTGCCAGCAGTTTATCGCCTTCGAACACTGAAGCTTTCTTT	CASSLSPSNTEAFF
TRBV15	TRBD2	many	TRBJ2-3	16	TGTGCCACCAGCTCTCGGACTAGCGGGAGATATGATACGCAGTATTTT	CATSSRTSGRYDTQYF
TRBV10-3	TRBD1	few	TRBJ2-7	13	TGTGCCATCAGCCCGACAGGGAGACACGAGCAGTACTTC	CAISPTGRHEQYF
TRBV29-1	.	.	TRBJ2-5	13	TGCAGCGTTGAGTACGGCAGGCAAGAGACCCAGTACTTC	CSVEYGRQETQYF
TRBV20-1	TRBD2	few	TRBJ2-2	17	TGCAGTGCCCGGGACTACCGAAGGCCCCCGAACACCGGGGAGCTGTTTTTT	CSARDYRRPPNTGELFF
TRBV20-1	TRBD2	few	TRBJ2-4	13	TGCAGTGGCCAGCCGGGGGGCAAAAACATTCAGTACTTC	CSGQPGGKNIQYF
TRBV6-1	.	many	TRBJ2-5	16	TGTGCCAGCAGCCAGCGCCCCTCTTCTAGACGGGAGACCCAGTACTTC	CASSQRPSSRRETQYF
TRBV4-3	.	many	TRBJ1-5	15	TGCGCCAGCAGCCAAGAGTTGATAGTTTCCAGCCCCCAGCATTTT	CASSQELIVSSPQHF